This T cell receptor beta chain was recorded in a study of shared clonotypes between healthy human individuals. Study-wide points: About 5% was the fraction of naive CD4 clonotypes found shared across four donors.

The naive CD8 subset, CD45RO-negative cells positively selected for CCR7, excluded terminally differentiated effector memory CD45RA+ cells. Germline lookup yields CDR1 LNHNV and CDR2 YYDKDF (reference sequence). V was cut by 7 bases and J by 13 bases, with 17 bases left in between. The CDR3 is 12 amino acids. This clone occurred once. Its target is not known. Sequencing used immunoSEQ multiplex PCR; TCRdb keeps in-frame clones, though not all of them. This table holds around 700,000 clones, 92% found once. This TCR was sampled from a man under 40 in good health. The J gene is TRBJ2-1, the V gene TRBV15; TRBD2 is a possible D gene (7 bases). The sequencing input was naive CD8+ T cells sorted from blood. The CDR3 coding sequence is TGTGCCACCAAAAGGACAGCGGGGCCCCAGTTCTTC. It codes for CATKRTAGPQFF.